These 6 T cell receptor beta chains share one sample of origin, sequenced in a study of cytomegalovirus exposure and HLA in healthy donors. Both 60 Vbeta primers and 13 Jbeta primers went into the PCR. Sequencing used immunoSEQ multiplex PCR; TCRdb keeps in-frame clones, though not all of them. In the table there are under 200,000 clones, around 72% of which are singletons. Specimen: PBMCs. The receptors here all came from a man aged 45-60 years in good health and CMV-seronegative.

V usage is TRBV5-6 and J usage is TRBJ1-3; D gene unclear. Per germline, CDR1 SGHDT and CDR2 YYEEEE. V shed 4 bases and J shed 0 bases, with 8 bases lying between them. This CDR3 spans 14 amino acids. This CDR3 is CASSGGLSGNTIYF. In DNA form, the CDR3 reads TGTGCCAGCAGCGGCGGGCTCTCTGGAAACACCATATATTTT.

The chain links TRBV7-2 to TRBJ2-3; 9 bases line up with TRBD2. Germline values: CDR1 SGHTA, CDR2 FQGNSA. V lost 4 bases and J lost 2; bases outside the gene matches: 13. This CDR3 region has 18 residues. The CDR3 loop reads CASSSIMVERGATDTQYF. DNA of the CDR3: TGTGCCAGCAGCTCAATTATGGTAGAGCGGGGGGCCACAGATACGCAGTATTTT.

The J gene is TRBJ1-6, the V gene TRBV5-4; maybe TRBD1 (6 bases). This CDR3 region has 15 residues. The V and J ends lost 4 bases and 5 bases respectively, with 13 bases between them. Germline V gene lookup returns CDR1 SGHNT and CDR2 YYREEE (reference sequence). CDR3 bases: TGTGCCAGCAGCCTGAGGGCAGGGGATAATTCACCCCTCCACTTT. It translates to CASSLRAGDNSPLHF.

The chain links TRBV6-1 to TRBJ2-7, with 8 bases matching TRBD2. Germline lookup yields CDR1 MNHNS and CDR2 SASEGT. Germline trimming cut 7 bases from V and 5 bases from J; bases unmatched to any gene: 13. CDR3 length: 15 amino acids. CDR3 DNA: TGTGCCAGCACCCTCCCTGACGGGGGGGCCAACGAGCAGTACTTC. It codes for CASTLPDGGANEQYF.

This clone was found a few times. The V call is TRBV5-6, the J call TRBJ2-3; TRBD2 aligns across 14 bases. CDR3 length: 17 amino acids. The germline gives CDR1 SGHDT, CDR2 YYEEEE. Trimming removed 3 bases from V and 3 bases from J; junction bases left unmatched: 6. The CDR3 DNA follows: TGTGCCAGCAGCTCAGGGACTAGCGGGGGACTAACAGATACGCAGTATTTT. It yields the protein CASSSGTSGGLTDTQYF.

The genes are TRBV11-2 and TRBJ2-5; TRBD1 agrees at 7 bases. In germline, CDR1 is SGHAT, CDR2 FQNNGV. V lost 3 bases to trimming and J lost 5 bases; unmatched junction nucleotides: 12. This CDR3 has 16 amino acids. This CDR3 reads CASSLPGTATGETQYF. The CDR3 DNA reads as TGTGCCAGCAGCTTGCCCGGGACAGCCACGGGGGAGACCCAGTACTTC. The full variable domain, with the rest looked up from reference TRBV11-2 and TRBJ2-5, is EAGVAQSPRYKIIEKRQSVAFWCNPISGHATLYWYQQILGQGPKLLIQFQNNGVVDDSQLPKDRFSAERLKGVDSTLKIQPAKLEDSAVYLCASSLPGTATGETQYFGPGTRLLVL.